These 23 T cell receptor beta chains originate from one sample sequenced in a study of T cells expressing NK-cell markers. TCRdb re-analyzed the 5' RACE reads; it lists each CDR3 protein once, without DNA. The sample includes some 410,000 distinct CDR3 sequences. Sample: blood T cells: a sorted CD56 or NKG2C T cell subset, CD4+ or CD8+ T cells, or bulk PBMC T cells (not recorded which). The receptors here all came from a woman aged 18-70 years in good health.

The J gene is TRBJ2-1, the V gene TRBV12-5; checking the TCRdb D call of TRBD1 is not possible without DNA. Germline V gives CDR1 LGHNT, CDR2 FRNRAP. The CDR3 is made up of 15 amino acids. CDR3 loop: CASARGGVGFDEQFF.

The chain links TRBV7-3 to TRBJ2-2. Germline assignment: CDR1 SGHTA and CDR2 FQGTGA. The CDR3 covers 14 residues. The CDR3 protein is CASSHDSNTGELFF.

The chain recombines TRBV18 with TRBJ2-5; absent DNA, TCRdb's TRBD2 call cannot be checked. The CDR3 extends over 16 amino acids. Looked up from germline, CDR1 is KGHSH and CDR2 is LQKENI. CDR3 sequence reads: CASSLMGAGTQETQYF.

V usage is TRBV3-1 and J usage is TRBJ1-2. This CDR3 contains 13 residues. CDR1 is LGHDT, CDR2 YNNKEL, per germline (reference sequence). CDR3 amino acids: CASSQDWREGYTF.

The gene calls are TRBV5-6 and TRBJ2-5; TCRdb reports TRBD1, a call that lacks DNA to check it against. The CDR3 consists of 14 residues. CDR1 SGHDT and CDR2 YYEEEE come from the germline V gene. CDR3 protein: CVSSLRQGWETQYF.

The genes are TRBV6-2 or TRBV6-3 and TRBJ2-7; checking the TCRdb D call of TRBD2 is not possible without DNA. Germline V gene data show CDR1 as MNHEY and CDR2 as SVGEGT. The CDR3 is 15 residues long. The chain's CDR3 is CASSGGLAVSYEQYF.

V usage is TRBV18 and J usage is TRBJ1-5; no DNA is available, so the TRBD1 call from TCRdb remains unchecked. Germline CDR1 reads KGHSH; CDR2 reads LQKENI. CDR3 length equals 15 residues. CDR3 protein: CASSPWTGRNQPQHF.

The chain combines TRBV12-3 or TRBV12-4 with TRBJ2-2; TCRdb outputs TRBD1, but without DNA this stays unchecked. The CDR3 spans 14 residues. CDR3 region: CASSLAPGTGELFF.

J is TRBJ2-5 and V is TRBV20-1; the TCRdb call, TRBD2, lacks DNA for checking. CDR1 and CDR2 from the germline V gene are DFQATT and SNEGSKA (reference sequence). This CDR3 has 14 residues. CDR3 sequence reads: CSARDPWRVETQYF.

This chain joins TRBV5-1 and TRBJ2-7. CDR1 SGHRS and CDR2 YFSETQ come from the germline V gene. This CDR3 spans 14 amino acids. The CDR3 loop reads CASSLGANSYEQYF.

This chain connects TRBV11-2 to TRBJ2-7; lacking DNA, the TRBD1 call made by TCRdb goes unchecked. CDR1 and CDR2 from the germline V gene are SGHAT and FQNNGV. CDR3 length: 13 amino acids. CDR3 in amino acids: CASSFDRADEQYF.

This chain links TRBV9 with TRBJ2-3; lacking DNA, the TRBD1 call made by TCRdb goes unchecked. Germline assignment: CDR1 SGDLS and CDR2 YYNGEE. The CDR3 length is 15 residues. CDR3 in amino acids: CASSPRGGEGGTQYF.

This chain uses TRBV7-2 with TRBJ2-5; the TRBD2 assignment by TCRdb is unverifiable without DNA. The CDR3 length is 16 residues. Germline assignment: CDR1 SGHTA and CDR2 FQGNSA. CDR3: CASSSGLAGGGETQYF.

The chain employs TRBV27 and TRBJ2-7; the TCRdb call, TRBD2, lacks DNA for checking. Germline V gene data show CDR1 as MNHEY and CDR2 as SMNVEV (reference sequence). The CDR3 is 17 amino acids. CDR3 in amino acids: CASSLGTLAGGSYEQYF.

The CDR3 sequence: CASSLLGPRAVGEQYF. The V and J genes are TRBV5-4 and TRBJ2-7; without DNA, the TCRdb call of TRBD2 cannot be checked. The CDR3 sequence is 16 residues long. Germline V gene data show CDR1 as SGHNT and CDR2 as YYREEE (reference sequence). The full variable domain, in which reference TRBV5-4 and TRBJ2-7 provide the parts outside the CDR3, is ETGVTQSPTHLIKTRGQQVTLRCSSQSGHNTVSWYQQALGQGPQFIFQYYREEENGRGNFPPRFSGLQFPNYSSELNVNALELDDSALYLCASSLLGPRAVGEQYFGPGTRLTVT.

The rearrangement joins TRBV20-1 to TRBJ2-1. CDR1 is DFQATT and CDR2 is SNEGSKA in the germline V gene (reference sequence). The CDR3 covers 16 residues. CDR3 sequence: CSARDPLAASYNEQFF.

The chain joins TRBV7-2 to TRBJ2-2. Germline V gene data show CDR1 as SGHTA and CDR2 as FQGNSA. The CDR3 loop spans 14 amino acids. CDR3 sequence reads: CASSLVFSTGELFF.

V and J are TRBV3-1 and TRBJ1-1. Germline V gene sequence: CDR1 LGHDT, CDR2 YNNKEL (reference sequence). This CDR3 has 13 residues. The CDR3 here is CASSQQLGTEAFF.

The gene calls are TRBV4-3 and TRBJ1-1. Looked up from germline, CDR1 is LGHNA and CDR2 is YSLEER. This CDR3 comprises 16 residues. The CDR3 sequence: CASSPDLPELNTEAFF.

J is TRBJ2-3 and V is TRBV5-1; the TCRdb D gene call, TRBD1, has no DNA to confirm it. The CDR3 totals 15 residues. Per the germline V gene, CDR1 is SGHRS and CDR2 is YFSETQ. CDR3 region: CASSPGTESTDTQYF.

V and J are TRBV5-4 and TRBJ2-3; there is no DNA to check the TCRdb D call of TRBD2. The germline CDR1 and CDR2 sequences are SGHNT and YYREEE (reference sequence). This CDR3 contains 12 residues. CDR3 sequence reads: CASSLAGLTQYF.

The chain links TRBV6-2 or TRBV6-3 to TRBJ2-1; TCRdb indicates TRBD1, and absent DNA this call remains unverified. The CDR3 is 11 residues long. The V gene's germline CDR1 is MNHEY and CDR2 SVGEGT. The CDR3 loop is CATRDSNEQFF.

The rearrangement joins TRBV7-2 to TRBJ1-6; the D call from TCRdb, TRBD1, cannot be confirmed without DNA. Germline V gives CDR1 SGHTA, CDR2 FQGNSA. CDR3 size: 14 residues. The CDR3 reads CASSSDYRVSPLHF.